One and the same sample provided the 24 T cell receptor beta chains below, sequenced in a study of T cell changes during pregnancy in multiple sclerosis. The assay was immunoSEQ multiplex PCR, and TCRdb's table has in-frame clones only and misses some. The table shows 20,000 to 25,000 clones, with 80% to 90% occurring only once. Sequences were derived from CD8+ T cells from peripheral blood mononuclear cells, sampled in the first trimester of pregnancy. The receptors come from a female donor with multiple sclerosis, enrolled in a pregnancy study.

The chain uses TRBV5-8 and TRBJ2-7; 9 bases align to TRBD2. This CDR3 region has 15 residues. With V trimmed by 0 bases and J by 2 bases, 3 bases remained unmatched. Per the germline V gene, CDR1 is SGHTS and CDR2 is YDEGEE. CDR3 region: CASSLVSGGPYEQYF. CDR3 DNA: TGTGCCAGCAGCTTGGTTAGCGGGGGCCCCTACGAGCAGTACTTC.

The CDR3 nucleotides read TGTGCCAGCAGCTCACCTAGGTGGCACAATGAAAAACTGTTTTTT. Translating gives CASSSPRWHNEKLFF. The chain carries TRBV11-2 and TRBJ1-4; unclear D gene. The CDR3 is made up of 15 amino acids. Germline lookup yields CDR1 SGHAT and CDR2 FQNNGV. The germline V and J ends were trimmed by 4 bases and 5 bases, with 14 bases remaining between them.

About this clone: This clone may be a read error of a much larger clone one base away. The chain uses TRBV15 and TRBJ2-6, with TRBD1 as a possible D gene (5 bases). V was cut by 4 bases and J by 2 bases, with 15 bases left in between. The CDR3 length is 17 residues. CDR1 and CDR2 from the germline V gene are LNHNV and YYDKDF (reference sequence). Here the CDR3 reads CATSKDSPGTGANVLTF. CDR3 nucleotide sequence: TGTGCCACCAGCAAAGATAGCCCAGGGACTGGGGCCAACGTCCTGACTTTC.

The chain links TRBV27 to TRBJ2-7, with 7 bases aligning to TRBD2. Trimming cost V 7 bases and J 0 bases; bases outside gene matches: 6. The CDR3 totals 14 residues. CDR1 and CDR2 (germline): MNHEY, SMNVEV (reference sequence). The CDR3 sequence is CASTGDYPSYEQYF. The CDR3 DNA sequence: TGTGCCAGCACCGGGGACTACCCCTCCTACGAGCAGTACTTC.

This clone came up once. The genes are TRBV19 and TRBJ1-2; 7 bases line up with TRBD1. The V segment lost 4 bases and the J segment 2 bases; nucleotides outside the gene matches: 13. The CDR3 consists of 17 residues. Germline V lookup: CDR1 LNHDA, CDR2 SQIVND (reference sequence). This chain's CDR3 is CASSTTTGWITNYGYTF. The CDR3 nucleotides are TGTGCCAGTAGTACTACGACAGGGTGGATAACAAACTATGGCTACACCTTC.

CDR3 in amino acids: CASTPLVEGEDNEQFF. The CDR3 DNA follows: TGTGCCAGCACCCCCCTCGTTGAGGGTGAGGACAATGAGCAGTTCTTC. This sequence joins TRBV6-6 and TRBJ2-1; the D gene is possibly TRBD2 (5 bases). The CDR3 runs to 16 residues. Trimming took 7 bases from V and 5 from J, leaving 21 bases between them. The germline gives CDR1 MNHNY, CDR2 SVGAGI (reference sequence).

V gene TRBV6-1 combines with J gene TRBJ2-5; D gene uncertain. V lost 2 bases, J lost 2 bases, and 6 bases lay in between. Germline values: CDR1 MNHNS, CDR2 SASEGT. This CDR3 contains 13 residues. CDR3 loop: CASSELGQETQYF. In DNA form, the CDR3 reads TGTGCCAGCAGTGAACTCGGGCAAGAGACCCAGTACTTC.

This clone occurred once. V is TRBV27 and J is TRBJ1-5; D is unresolved. The CDR3 is made up of 14 amino acids. The germline V gene has CDR1 MNHEY and CDR2 SMNVEV (reference sequence). Trimming removed 2 bases from V and 1 base from J, with 6 bases in between. CDR3 in DNA: TGTGCCAGCAGTTTAACGGGGAGCAATCAGCCCCAGCATTTT. As protein: CASSLTGSNQPQHF.

V is TRBV7-9 and J is TRBJ2-2, with TRBD1 matching 7 bases. Per germline, CDR1 SEHNR and CDR2 FQNEAQ (reference sequence). V lost 5 bases to trimming and J lost 4 bases; unmatched junction nucleotides: 7. This CDR3 contains 15 residues. This CDR3 is CASSRQGFGTGELFF. The CDR3 nucleotides are TGTGCCAGCAGCCGACAGGGTTTTGGCACCGGGGAGCTGTTTTTT.

A remark on this clone: The same CDR3 is also encoded by other DNA sequences in this sample. The chain is built from TRBV20-1 and TRBJ1-2, with D unresolved. The CDR3 spans 11 residues. V shed 0 bases and J shed 6 bases, with 5 bases lying between them. Germline V gene data show CDR1 as DFQATT and CDR2 as SNEGSKA (reference sequence). The CDR3 spells CSARDLDGYTF. DNA for the CDR3: TGCAGTGCTAGAGATCTTGATGGCTACACCTTC.

The chain's CDR3 is CASSLVAGGPLSTDTQYF. In DNA form, the CDR3 reads TGTGCCAGCAGCTTAGTTGCGGGAGGGCCCCTAAGCACAGATACGCAGTATTTT. The gene calls are TRBV13 and TRBJ2-3; 9 nucleotides agree with TRBD2. CDR1 is PRHDT and CDR2 is FYEKMQ in the germline V gene (reference sequence). This CDR3 has 18 residues. The J segment lost 0 bases and the V segment lost 1 base, leaving 8 bases of the junction unmatched.

This clone was counted between two and nine times. This chain connects TRBV4-2 to TRBJ2-5, with 8 bases identical to TRBD2. The CDR3 totals 15 residues. Germline assignment: CDR1 LGHNA and CDR2 YNFKEQ. J gave up 1 base and V 0 bases, and 1 base lay outside the gene matches. The CDR3 DNA is TGTGCCAGCAGCCAAGATCGGGAGGGCCAAGAGACCCAGTACTTC. Encoded protein: CASSQDREGQETQYF.

In DNA form, the CDR3 reads TGTGCCATCAGTGAGTTGCGGGAAATCTATGGCTACACCTTC. Its translation is CAISELREIYGYTF. The chain has TRBV10-3 and TRBJ1-2; no reliable D call. V was cut by 1 base and J by 4 bases, with 10 bases left in between. Germline V CDR1 and CDR2: ENHRY, SYGVKD. The CDR3 runs to 14 residues.

This chain uses TRBV7-9 with TRBJ2-2, with TRBD1 identical over 9 bases. V lost 4 bases and J lost 2; bases outside the gene matches: 11. Germline V gives CDR1 SEHNR, CDR2 FQNEAQ (reference sequence). The CDR3 is 18 residues long. The CDR3 is CASSSISRDRVNTGELFF. For the CDR3, the DNA is TGTGCCAGCAGCTCCATATCCCGGGACAGGGTAAACACCGGGGAGCTGTTTTTT.

This chain joins TRBV9 and TRBJ2-5; TRBD2 matches 12 bases. V dropped 4 bases and J dropped 4; count of bases not matched to a gene: 8. Germline V gene lookup returns CDR1 SGDLS and CDR2 YYNGEE. This CDR3 spans 16 amino acids. CDR3 loop: CASSTRLAGERETQYF. The DNA of the CDR3 is TGTGCCAGCAGCACCCGACTAGCGGGAGAGCGAGAGACCCAGTACTTC.

A single count supports this clone. V is TRBV30 and J is TRBJ2-5; 9 nucleotides match TRBD1. CDR3 length: 13 amino acids. Germline V gene lookup returns CDR1 GTSNPN and CDR2 SVGIG (reference sequence). The J segment lost 4 bases and the V segment lost 3 bases, leaving 3 bases of the junction unmatched. The CDR3 loop reads CAWSMTGGETQYF. The CDR3 DNA reads as TGTGCCTGGAGCATGACAGGGGGAGAGACCCAGTACTTC.

The chain has TRBV19 and TRBJ1-1, with 7 bases that match TRBD1. The V segment lost 4 bases and the J segment 8 bases; nucleotides outside the gene matches: 7. The germline V gene has CDR1 LNHDA and CDR2 SQIVND (reference sequence). This CDR3 has 13 amino acids. CDR3 protein: CASSTRQGGEAFF. The CDR3 region has the DNA TGTGCCAGTAGTACGCGACAGGGCGGCGAAGCTTTCTTT.

The J gene is TRBJ1-2, the V gene TRBV6-1; tentatively, D is TRBD1 (5 bases). The CDR3 is made up of 14 amino acids. Germline CDR1 and CDR2: MNHNS and SASEGT. Trimming pared 7 bases from V and 6 bases from J, leaving 18 bases between. The CDR3 bases are TGTGCCAGCACCCCGGGGGGAGGGGTGGATGGCTACACCTTC. Amino acids: CASTPGGGVDGYTF.

V gene TRBV10-2 combines with J gene TRBJ2-1; 9 bases line up with TRBD2. The CDR3 has 14 residues. The trim removed 4 bases at V and 8 bases at J, leaving 6 bases unmatched. Germline CDR1 reads WSHSY; CDR2 reads SAAADI. As DNA, the CDR3 is TGCGCCAGCAGTGTGCGGGAGGGGGGCCATGAGCAGTTCTTC. Translating gives CASSVREGGHEQFF.

In this sample, this clone turned up once. V is TRBV28 and J is TRBJ1-5; 7 nucleotides align to TRBD1. This CDR3 has 15 amino acids. V was pared by 4 bases and J by 5 bases, with 8 bases of the junction left unmatched. Germline loops: CDR1 MDHEN, CDR2 SYDVKM. Here the CDR3 DNA reads TGTGCCAGCAGTTCACCGACAGGGATAGATCAGCCCCAGCATTTT. Translation gives CASSSPTGIDQPQHF.

The J gene is TRBJ2-2, the V gene TRBV6-5, with TRBD1 identical over 7 bases. V shed 2 bases, J shed 6 bases, and the junction held 6 bases outside the gene matches. The CDR3 loop spans 15 amino acids. Germline V gene lookup returns CDR1 MNHEY and CDR2 SVGAGI. The CDR3 is CASSYRGPDPGELFF. CDR3 nucleotides: TGTGCCAGCAGTTACAGGGGGCCCGATCCCGGGGAGCTGTTTTTT.

This chain joins TRBV4-1 and TRBJ2-7; tentative D call: TRBD2 (5 bases). The CDR3 consists of 15 residues. Per the germline V gene, CDR1 is MGHRA and CDR2 is YSYEKL. Trimming cost V 1 base and J 0 bases, with 10 bases left between them. This chain's CDR3 is CASSQAGESSYEQYF. In DNA, the CDR3 is TGCGCCAGCAGCCAAGCTGGGGAGAGCTCCTACGAGCAGTACTTC.

This clone has only one observation. The gene calls are TRBV4-3 and TRBJ2-7, with D perhaps TRBD1 (5 bases). V lost 0 bases, J lost 3 bases, and 12 bases lay in between. CDR3 length equals 15 residues. Germline CDR1 reads LGHNA; CDR2 reads YSLEER. The CDR3 DNA reads TGCGCCAGCAGCCAAGATCAGACAGCCGACTACGAGCAGTACTTC. Protein product: CASSQDQTADYEQYF.

This chain connects TRBV6-1 to TRBJ2-7; 9 bases align to TRBD1. J gave up 3 bases and V 4 bases, and 10 bases lay outside the gene matches. This CDR3 has 16 residues. Looked up from germline, CDR1 is MNHNS and CDR2 is SASEGT. The CDR3 protein is CASSVGRGTGIYEQYF. Here the CDR3 DNA reads TGTGCCAGCAGTGTAGGGCGGGGGACAGGGATCTACGAGCAGTACTTC.